This record covers a single T cell receptor (beta chain). Antigen specificity is unknown. TCRdb re-called the 5' RACE reads with MiXCR, one entry per CDR3 protein. The repertoire holds some 350,000 distinct CDR3 sequences, with roughly 14% as singletons. The data belong to a study of CD8 T cells in ankylosing spondylitis. Study results and caveats: Past studies reported some motif variants in reactive arthritis synovial fluid and blood.

The CDR3 has 12 residues. V gave up 6 bases and J gave up 6 bases, with 12 bases separating them. In germline, CDR1 is MNHEY, CDR2 SVGAGI. The material sequenced was blood, either unsorted or a sorted T cell fraction (not recorded which). The rearrangement uses TRBV6-5 and TRBJ2-7, with D possibly matching TRBD2 (5 bases). This receptor was identified in a male donor with ankylosing spondylitis or in good health (not recorded which). CDR3 sequence: CASRGDTREQYF. The CDR3 bases are TGTGCCAGCAGGGGAGATACCCGCGAGCAGTACTTC.